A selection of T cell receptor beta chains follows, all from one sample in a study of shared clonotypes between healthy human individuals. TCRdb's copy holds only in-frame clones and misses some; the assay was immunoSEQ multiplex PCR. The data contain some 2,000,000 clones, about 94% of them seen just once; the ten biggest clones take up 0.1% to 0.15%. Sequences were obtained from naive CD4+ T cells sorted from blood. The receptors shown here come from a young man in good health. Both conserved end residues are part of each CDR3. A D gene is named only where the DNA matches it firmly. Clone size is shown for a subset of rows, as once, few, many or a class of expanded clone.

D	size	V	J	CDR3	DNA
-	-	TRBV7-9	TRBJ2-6	CASSFSGAAGANVLTF	TGTGCCAGCAGCTTCTCAGGGGCCGCTGGGGCCAACGTCCTGACTTTC
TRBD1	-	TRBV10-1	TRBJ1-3	CASSEGAFGNTIYF	TGCGCCAGCAGCGAGGGGGCTTTTGGAAACACCATATATTTT
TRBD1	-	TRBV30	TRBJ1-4	CAWSRTGTGGSNEKLFF	TGTGCCTGGAGTAGAACCGGGACAGGGGGCTCTAATGAAAAACTGTTTTTT
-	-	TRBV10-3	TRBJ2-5	CAISEFKDQYF	TGTGCCATCAGTGAATTCAAGGACCAGTACTTC
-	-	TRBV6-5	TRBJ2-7	CASSYSGGEQYF	TGTGCCAGCAGTTACTCAGGCGGGGAGCAGTACTTC
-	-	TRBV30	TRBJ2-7	CAWSVQKGGDEQYF	TGTGCCTGGAGTGTACAGAAGGGGGGGGACGAGCAGTACTTC
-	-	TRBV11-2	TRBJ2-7	CASSVQGYEQYF	TGTGCCAGCAGCGTACAGGGCTACGAGCAGTACTTC
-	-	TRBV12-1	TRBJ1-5	CASSFGDSCNQPQHF	TGTGCCAGCAGCTTTGGGGACAGCTGCAATCAGCCCCAGCATTTT
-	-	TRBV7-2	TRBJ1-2	CASRQTGLGGYTF	TGTGCCAGCAGACAAACAGGTCTGGGGGGCTACACCTTC
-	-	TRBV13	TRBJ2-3	CASSLVRREGVHSRTDTQYF	TGTGCCAGCAGCTTAGTACGGCGGGAAGGTGTCCATTCGCGCACAGATACGCAGTATTTT
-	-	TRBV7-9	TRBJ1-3	CASSLAAGVKSGNTIYF	TGTGCCAGCAGCTTAGCTGCAGGGGTGAAATCTGGAAACACCATATATTTT
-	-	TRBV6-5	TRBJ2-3	CASSRSGTDTQYF	TGTGCCAGCAGCCGTTCAGGCACAGATACGCAGTATTTT
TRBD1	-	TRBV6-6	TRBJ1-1	CASSPQGGFEAFF	TGTGCCAGCAGCCCCCAGGGGGGGTTTGAAGCTTTCTTT
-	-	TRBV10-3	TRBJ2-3	CAISEGGIGPKGTDTQYF	TGTGCCATCAGTGAGGGCGGGATCGGGCCCAAGGGGACAGATACGCAGTATTTT
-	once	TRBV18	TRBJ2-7	CASSPDRDFPYEQYF	TGTGCCAGCTCTCCTGACAGGGACTTCCCCTACGAGCAGTACTTC
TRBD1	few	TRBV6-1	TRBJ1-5	CASRRTGGSNQPQHF	TGTGCCAGCAGGAGGACAGGGGGAAGCAATCAGCCCCAGCATTTT
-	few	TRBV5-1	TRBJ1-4	CASSLGTTNEKLFF	TGCGCCAGCAGCTTAGGGACAACTAATGAAAAACTGTTTTTT
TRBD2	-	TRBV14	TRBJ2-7	CASSQVGSGIAYEQYF	TGTGCCAGCAGCCAAGTGGGGAGCGGGATAGCCTACGAGCAGTACTTC
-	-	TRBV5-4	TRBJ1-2	CASSQDAYGYTF	TGTGCCAGCAGTCAGGACGCCTATGGCTACACCTTC
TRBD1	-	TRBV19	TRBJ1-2	CASSTQGAQNGYTF	TGTGCCAGTAGTACCCAGGGGGCGCAGAATGGCTACACCTTC
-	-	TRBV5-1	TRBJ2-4	CASSLNGLGDIKNIQYF	TGCGCCAGCAGCTTGAACGGACTTGGGGATATAAAAAACATTCAGTACTTC
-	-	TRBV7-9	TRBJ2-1	CASSLLYGNNEQFF	TGTGCCAGCAGCTTATTATACGGAAACAATGAGCAGTTCTTC
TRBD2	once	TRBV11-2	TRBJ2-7	CASSSRVAGKYEQYF	TGTGCCAGCAGCTCAAGAGTAGCGGGGAAATACGAGCAGTACTTC
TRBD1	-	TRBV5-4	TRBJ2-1	CASSLGGQIEGFF	TGTGCCAGCAGCTTGGGGGGACAGATAGAGGGGTTCTTC
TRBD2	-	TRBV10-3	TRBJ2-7	CAIRGTSATYEQYF	TGTGCCATCAGGGGGACTAGCGCAACCTACGAGCAGTACTTC
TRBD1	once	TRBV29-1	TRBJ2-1	CSARIGTGGYNEQFF	TGCAGCGCAAGAATCGGGACAGGGGGTTACAATGAGCAGTTCTTC
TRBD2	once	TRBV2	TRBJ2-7	CASSRTSGLYEQYF	TGTGCCAGCAGTAGGACTAGCGGCCTTTACGAGCAGTACTTC
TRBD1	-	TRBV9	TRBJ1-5	CASSLSGTVGDQPQHF	TGTGCCAGCAGCCTTTCTGGGACAGTCGGGGATCAGCCCCAGCATTTT
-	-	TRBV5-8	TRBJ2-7	CASSTTSAYF	TGTGCCAGCAGCACGACTAGTGCTTACTTC